The rows below give T cell receptor beta chains drawn from one sample of a study of CD4+ T cells in melanoma. Method: immunoSEQ multiplex PCR; TCRdb's copy keeps in-frame clones and lacks some. This table holds roughly 140,000 clones, around 90% found once. The origin of the receptors is a human donor with melanoma. CDR3s include the opening cysteine and the closing phenylalanine or tryptophan. D genes are given only for firm matches. Size is stated for part of the rows, as once, few or many counts, or as a class when the clone is expanded.

length | D | size | J | V | DNA | CDR3
15 | TRBD2 | once | TRBJ2-1 | TRBV6-4 | TGTGCCAGCAGCCGCGGGGGGCAAACCTACAATGAGCAGTTCTTC | CASSRGGQTYNEQFF
15 | - | - | TRBJ1-2 | TRBV4-1 | TGCGCCAGCAGCCATTCCCAGGGTAAGAGGTATGGCTACACCTTC | CASSHSQGKRYGYTF
18 | TRBD1 | - | TRBJ2-6 | TRBV6-1 | TGTGCCAGCAGTGAAGGGACAGGGGGTGGACGTGGGGCCAACGTCCTGACTTTC | CASSEGTGGGRGANVLTF
14 | TRBD1 | - | TRBJ1-2 | TRBV30 | TGTGCCTGGAGTGAAACAGGGGTCAACTATGGCTACACCTTC | CAWSETGVNYGYTF
16 | TRBD2 | once | TRBJ2-7 | TRBV7-9 | TGTGCCAGCAGCTTAGCGACTAGCGGTGCCTCCTACGAGCAGTACTTC | CASSLATSGASYEQYF
16 | - | - | TRBJ1-1 | TRBV9 | TGTGCCAGCAGCGTAGACCCTCACGCGGGGAGGACTGAAGCTTTCTTT | CASSVDPHAGRTEAFF
14 | - | - | TRBJ2-7 | TRBV5-8 | TGTGCCAGCAGCTTGGGACAGAGCTCCTACGAGCAGTACTTC | CASSLGQSSYEQYF
17 | - | - | TRBJ1-4 | TRBV5-1 | TGCGCCAGCAGCTTAGGACAGTTGCGGGAGGTAAATGAAAAACTGTTTTTT | CASSLGQLREVNEKLFF
14 | - | - | TRBJ2-5 | TRBV7-6 | TGTGCCAGCAGCCTGCGGACGGCTAAAGAGACCCAGTACTTC | CASSLRTAKETQYF
14 | - | - | TRBJ2-7 | TRBV7-6 | TGTGCCAGCAGCTTAGGGACTGCATCCTACGAGCAGTACTTC | CASSLGTASYEQYF
14 | TRBD1 | - | TRBJ1-6 | TRBV7-2 | TGTGCCAGCAGCTCCCGGGACAGGGGTTCACCCCTCCACTTT | CASSSRDRGSPLHF
16 | TRBD1 | - | TRBJ1-6 | TRBV10-2 | TGCGCCAGCAGTGATATGGGACAGTTTTCGAATTCACCCCTCCACTTT | CASSDMGQFSNSPLHF
14 | - | - | TRBJ1-2 | TRBV15 | TGTGCCACCAGCAGAGATATTCAGGGAGGCGGCTACACCTTC | CATSRDIQGGGYTF
17 | TRBD1 | once | TRBJ1-5 | TRBV19 | TGTGCCAGTAGTACCGGGACAGGGGGCCTAGTCAATCAGCCCCAGCATTTT | CASSTGTGGLVNQPQHF
17 | - | once | TRBJ2-3 | TRBV5-1 | TGCGCCAGTACGAACGTAAAACTGGGCAGCCACACAGATACGCAGTATTTT | CASTNVKLGSHTDTQYF
14 | - | - | TRBJ1-3 | TRBV7-9 | TGTGCCAGCAGCTTAGTGGGAGCTGGAAACACCATATATTTT | CASSLVGAGNTIYF
15 | - | - | TRBJ2-7 | TRBV18 | TGTGCCAGCTCACCGGCTAAAGGGTTTCCGGGCGAGCAGTACTTC | CASSPAKGFPGEQYF
14 | - | - | TRBJ1-4 | TRBV5-1 | TGCGCCAGCAGCTTCCAAACAGGCCACGAAAAACTGTTTTTT | CASSFQTGHEKLFF
14 | TRBD1 | - | TRBJ2-5 | TRBV10-3 | TGTGCCATCAGTGGGCGCCAGGGGGAAGAGACCCAGTACTTC | CAISGRQGEETQYF
13 | - | - | TRBJ2-1 | TRBV7-2 | TGTGCCAGCAGCTTAGATCCGGGTAATGAGCAGTTCTTC | CASSLDPGNEQFF
16 | TRBD2 | - | TRBJ2-7 | TRBV19 | TGTGCCAGTAGTATAGTTGGGGGGGAGAGTTCCTACGAGCAGTACTTC | CASSIVGGESSYEQYF
13 | - | - | TRBJ2-1 | TRBV7-9 | TGTGCCAGCGCCTTGGGGTCCTACAATGAGCAGTTCTTC | CASALGSYNEQFF
17 | TRBD2 | - | TRBJ2-3 | TRBV5-4 | TGTGCCAGCAGCTCTAAGGGAGGGTGGGGGTCCACAGATACGCAGTATTTT | CASSSKGGWGSTDTQYF
16 | - | - | TRBJ1-1 | TRBV5-1 | TGCGCCAGCAGCCTCACCTCCGGGCGACCGAGCACTGAAGCTTTCTTT | CASSLTSGRPSTEAFF
14 | - | - | TRBJ2-2 | TRBV5-1 | TGCGCCAGCAGCTTGAGGTTGAGCACCGGGGAGCTGTTTTTT | CASSLRLSTGELFF
14 | - | - | TRBJ2-1 | TRBV5-6 | TGTGCCAGCAGCTTGGGGTCCCTAGCTCGAGAGCAGTTCTTC | CASSLGSLAREQFF
12 | - | - | TRBJ2-7 | TRBV5-5 | TGTGCCAGCAGCTTGGGCATCTACGAGCAGTACTTC | CASSLGIYEQYF
18 | - | - | TRBJ1-1 | TRBV10-1 | TGCGCCAGCAGTGAGCCCCCACCGCCTAGGACGGAGAACACTGAAGCTTTCTTT | CASSEPPPPRTENTEAFF
14 | - | many | TRBJ1-2 | TRBV2 | TGTGCCAGCATCGATCGGTGGGTAGTCTATGGCTACACCTTC | CASIDRWVVYGYTF
19 | TRBD1 | - | TRBJ2-6 | TRBV7-3 | TGTGCCAGCAGCCCTGGGACAGGGAGGAGCCTCTCTGGGGCCAACGTCCTGACTTTC | CASSPGTGRSLSGANVLTF
14 | - | - | TRBJ1-1 | TRBV7-9 | TGTGCCAGCAGCTTAGGTTTTGGGGGAGAGGGGGCTTTCTTT | CASSLGFGGEGAFF
14 | TRBD1 | - | TRBJ2-3 | TRBV18 | TGTGCCAGCTCACGACAGGGTGGTGGAGATACGCAGTATTTT | CASSRQGGGDTQYF
13 | TRBD1 | - | TRBJ1-1 | TRBV6-5 | TGTGCCAGCAGGGAGACAGGGGACGCTGAAGCTTTCTTT | CASRETGDAEAFF
15 | - | - | TRBJ1-4 | TRBV6-1 | TGTGCCAGCAGTGAAGATTGGTGGCTTTATGAAAAACTGTTTTTT | CASSEDWWLYEKLFF
12 | - | - | TRBJ1-2 | TRBV7-9 | TGTGCCAGCAGCTTTTTGGGGTGGGGCTACACCTTC | CASSFLGWGYTF
15 | TRBD2 | - | TRBJ2-5 | TRBV7-3 | TGTGCCAGCAGCTTAGTCGGGAGGGAATGGGAGACCCAGTACTTC | CASSLVGREWETQYF
15 | TRBD1 | - | TRBJ1-6 | TRBV18 | TGTGCCAGCTCACCTAATCAGGGGGCGGATTCACCCCTCCACTTT | CASSPNQGADSPLHF
15 | TRBD2 | - | TRBJ2-7 | TRBV5-4 | TGTGCCAGCAGCTTACTAGCGGGGGTAACCTACGAGCAGTACTTC | CASSLLAGVTYEQYF
15 | TRBD1 | - | TRBJ1-2 | TRBV29-1 | TGCAGCGTTGAAGGGGACAGGGACCCAGTCTATGGCTACACCTTC | CSVEGDRDPVYGYTF
16 | - | - | TRBJ1-4 | TRBV12-2 | TGTGCAAGTCGCTTAGGAGGTAGGGAGACCAATGAAAAACTGTTTTTT | CASRLGGRETNEKLFF
14 | TRBD1 | - | TRBJ1-2 | TRBV29-1 | TGCAGCGTAAGGAAAGGACAGGGGGTGACAGGCTACACCTTC | CSVRKGQGVTGYTF
13 | - | - | TRBJ1-5 | TRBV7-3 | TGTGCCAGCAGCAAGGGACACAATCAGCCCCAGCATTTT | CASSKGHNQPQHF
12 | - | - | TRBJ2-1 | TRBV6-5 | TGTGCCAGCAGTTCCTTCTCTAATGAGCAGTTCTTC | CASSSFSNEQFF
14 | - | - | TRBJ1-1 | TRBV5-6 | TGTGCCAGCAGCTTGGGGGGCAGGAAAACTGAAGCTTTCTTT | CASSLGGRKTEAFF
14 | TRBD2 | - | TRBJ2-2 | TRBV18 | TGTGCCAGCGCGTGGCGCGGGGGTCCCGGGGAGCTGTTTTTT | CASAWRGGPGELFF
16 | TRBD2 | - | TRBJ2-3 | TRBV7-2 | TGTGCCAGCAGCCCCGTTAGCGGGGGGATCACAGATACGCAGTATTTT | CASSPVSGGITDTQYF
16 | - | - | TRBJ2-5 | TRBV5-1 | TGCGCCAGCAGCTTACCGCAGGGAGTTGGGAGAGAGACCCAGTACTTC | CASSLPQGVGRETQYF